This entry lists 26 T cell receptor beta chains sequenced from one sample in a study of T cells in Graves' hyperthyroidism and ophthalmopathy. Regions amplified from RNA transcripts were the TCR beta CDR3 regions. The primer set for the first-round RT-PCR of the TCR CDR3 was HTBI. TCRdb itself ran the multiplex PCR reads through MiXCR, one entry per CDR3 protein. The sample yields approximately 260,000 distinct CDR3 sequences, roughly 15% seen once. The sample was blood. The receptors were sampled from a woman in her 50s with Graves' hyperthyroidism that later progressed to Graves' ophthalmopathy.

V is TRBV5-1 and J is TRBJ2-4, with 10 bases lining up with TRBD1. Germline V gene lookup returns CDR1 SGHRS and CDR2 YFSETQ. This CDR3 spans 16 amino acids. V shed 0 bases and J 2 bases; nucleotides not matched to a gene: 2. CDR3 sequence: CASSLGTGGSKNIQYF. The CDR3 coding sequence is TGCGCCAGCAGCTTGGGGACAGGGGGATCCAAAAACATTCAGTACTTC.

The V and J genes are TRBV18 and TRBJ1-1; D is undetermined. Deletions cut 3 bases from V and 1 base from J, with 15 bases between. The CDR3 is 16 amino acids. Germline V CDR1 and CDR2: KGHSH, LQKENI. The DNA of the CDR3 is TGTGCCAGCTCACCCGGGAGTGGAATTCCGAACACTGAAGCTTTCTTT. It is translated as CASSPGSGIPNTEAFF.

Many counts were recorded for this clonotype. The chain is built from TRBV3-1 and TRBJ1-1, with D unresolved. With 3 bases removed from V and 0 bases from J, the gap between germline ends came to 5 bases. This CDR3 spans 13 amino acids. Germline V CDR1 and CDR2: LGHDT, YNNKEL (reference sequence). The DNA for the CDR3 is TGTGCCAGCAGCCACAGTTTGAACACTGAAGCTTTCTTT. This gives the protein CASSHSLNTEAFF.

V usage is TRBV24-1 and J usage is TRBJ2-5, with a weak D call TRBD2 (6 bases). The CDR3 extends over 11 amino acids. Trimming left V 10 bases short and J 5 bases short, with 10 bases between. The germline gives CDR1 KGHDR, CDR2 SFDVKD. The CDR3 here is CATGGTETQYF. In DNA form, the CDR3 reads TGTGCCACGGGAGGAACCGAGACCCAGTACTTC.

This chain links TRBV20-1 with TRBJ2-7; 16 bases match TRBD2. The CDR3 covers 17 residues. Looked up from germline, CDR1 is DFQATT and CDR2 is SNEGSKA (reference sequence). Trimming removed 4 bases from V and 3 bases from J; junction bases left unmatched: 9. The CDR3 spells CSATTGTSGRAFYEQYF. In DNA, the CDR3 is TGCAGTGCTACAACCGGGACTAGCGGGAGGGCCTTCTACGAGCAGTACTTC.

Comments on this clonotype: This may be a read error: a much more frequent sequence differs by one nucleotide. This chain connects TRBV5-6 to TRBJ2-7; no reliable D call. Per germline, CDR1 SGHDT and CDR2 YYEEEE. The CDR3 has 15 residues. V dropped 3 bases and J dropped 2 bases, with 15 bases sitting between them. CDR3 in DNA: TGTGCCAGCAGCTCCCTTGGCGGAGCCGCCTACGAGCAGTACTTC. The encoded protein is CASSSLGGAAYEQYF.

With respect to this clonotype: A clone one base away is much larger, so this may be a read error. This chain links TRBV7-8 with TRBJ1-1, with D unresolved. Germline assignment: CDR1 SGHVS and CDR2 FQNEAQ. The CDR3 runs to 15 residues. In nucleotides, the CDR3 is TGTACCAGCAGCTTAGTCAGGACGGTGAACACTGAAGCTTTCTTT. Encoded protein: CTSSLVRTVNTEAFF.

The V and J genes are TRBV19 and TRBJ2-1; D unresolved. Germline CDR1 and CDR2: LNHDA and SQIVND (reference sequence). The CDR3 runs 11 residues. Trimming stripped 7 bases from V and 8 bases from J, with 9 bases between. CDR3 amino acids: CASTGVDEQFF. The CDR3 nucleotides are TGTGCCAGTACAGGAGTAGATGAGCAGTTCTTC.

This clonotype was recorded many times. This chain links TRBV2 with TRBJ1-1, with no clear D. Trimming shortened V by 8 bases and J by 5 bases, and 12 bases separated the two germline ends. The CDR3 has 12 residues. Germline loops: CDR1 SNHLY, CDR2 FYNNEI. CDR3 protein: CASVLGWTEAFF. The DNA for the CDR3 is TGTGCCAGCGTCTTGGGCTGGACTGAAGCTTTCTTT.

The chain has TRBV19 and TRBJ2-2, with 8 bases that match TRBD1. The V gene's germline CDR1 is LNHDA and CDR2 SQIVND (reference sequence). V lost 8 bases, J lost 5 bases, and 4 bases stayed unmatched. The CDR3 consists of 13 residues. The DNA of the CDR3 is TGTGCCAGTGGGACAGGTTGGACCGGGGAGCTGTTTTTT. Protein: CASGTGWTGELFF.

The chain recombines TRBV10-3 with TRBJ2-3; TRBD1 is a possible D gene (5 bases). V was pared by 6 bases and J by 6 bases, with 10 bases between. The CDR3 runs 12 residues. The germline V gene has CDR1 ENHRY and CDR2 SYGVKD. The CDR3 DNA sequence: TGTGCCATCAGCCAGGGATCGGATACGCAGTATTTT. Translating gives CAISQGSDTQYF.

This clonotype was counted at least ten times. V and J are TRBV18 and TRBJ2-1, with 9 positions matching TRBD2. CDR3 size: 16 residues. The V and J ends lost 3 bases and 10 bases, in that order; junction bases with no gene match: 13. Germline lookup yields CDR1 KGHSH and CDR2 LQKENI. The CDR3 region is CASSPFGASGMGEQFF. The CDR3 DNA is TGTGCCAGCTCACCCTTCGGAGCTAGCGGGATGGGGGAGCAGTTCTTC.

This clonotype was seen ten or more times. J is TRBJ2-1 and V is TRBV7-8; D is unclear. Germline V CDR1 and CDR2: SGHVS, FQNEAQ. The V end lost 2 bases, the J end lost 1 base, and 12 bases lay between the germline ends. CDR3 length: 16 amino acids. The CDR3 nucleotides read TGTGCCAGCAGCTTAATGCCCAGTATGTCCTACAATGAGCAGTTCTTC. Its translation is CASSLMPSMSYNEQFF.

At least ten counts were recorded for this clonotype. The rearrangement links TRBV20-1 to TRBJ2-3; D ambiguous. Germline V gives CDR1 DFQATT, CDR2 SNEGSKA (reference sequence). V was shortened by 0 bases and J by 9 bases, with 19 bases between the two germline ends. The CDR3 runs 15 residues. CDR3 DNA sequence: TGCAGTGCTAGAGATTCCCGAGACCTAGAGAGCACGCAGTATTTT. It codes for CSARDSRDLESTQYF.

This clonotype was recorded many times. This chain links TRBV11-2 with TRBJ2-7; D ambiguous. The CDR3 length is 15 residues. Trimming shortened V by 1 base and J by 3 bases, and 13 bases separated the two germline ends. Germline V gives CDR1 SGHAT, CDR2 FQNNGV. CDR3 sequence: CASSLVRNFYYEQYF. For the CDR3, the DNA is TGTGCCAGCAGCTTAGTACGGAACTTCTACTACGAGCAGTACTTC.

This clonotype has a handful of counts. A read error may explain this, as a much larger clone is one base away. The CDR3 is CASSQVTQYFGGLFF. The CDR3 region has the DNA TGTGCCAGCAGCCAAGTCACCCAGTATTTCGGGGGGCTGTTTTTT. This sequence joins TRBV3-1 and TRBJ2-2; maybe TRBD2 (6 bases). CDR1 LGHDT and CDR2 YNNKEL come from the germline V gene (reference sequence). The CDR3 totals 15 residues.

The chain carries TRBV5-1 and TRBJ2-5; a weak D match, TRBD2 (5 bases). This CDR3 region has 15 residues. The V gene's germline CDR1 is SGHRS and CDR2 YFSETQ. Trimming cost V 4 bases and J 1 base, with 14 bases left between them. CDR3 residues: CASSPPAAFQETQYF. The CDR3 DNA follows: TGCGCCAGCAGCCCTCCAGCGGCATTCCAAGAGACCCAGTACTTC.

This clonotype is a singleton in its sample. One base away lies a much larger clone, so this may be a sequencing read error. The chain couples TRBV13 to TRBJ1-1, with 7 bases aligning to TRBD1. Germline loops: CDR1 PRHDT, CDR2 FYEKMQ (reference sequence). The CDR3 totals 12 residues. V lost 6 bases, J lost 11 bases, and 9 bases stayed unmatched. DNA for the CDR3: TGTGCCAGCAGATCCGACAGGGTTGATGCTTTCTTT. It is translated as CASRSDRVDAFF.

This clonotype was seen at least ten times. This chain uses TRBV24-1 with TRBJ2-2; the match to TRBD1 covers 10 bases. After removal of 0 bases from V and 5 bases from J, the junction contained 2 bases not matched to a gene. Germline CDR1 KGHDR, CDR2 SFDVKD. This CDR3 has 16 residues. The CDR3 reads CATSDLGTGDTGELFF. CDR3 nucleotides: TGTGCCACCAGTGATTTGGGGACAGGGGATACCGGGGAGCTGTTTTTT.

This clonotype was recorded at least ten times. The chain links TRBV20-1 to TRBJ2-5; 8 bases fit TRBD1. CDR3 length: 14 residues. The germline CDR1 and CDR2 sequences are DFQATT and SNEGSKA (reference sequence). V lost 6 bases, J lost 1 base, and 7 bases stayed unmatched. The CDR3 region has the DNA TGCAGTGCCCCAGGACAGGGCCGCCAAGAGACCCAGTACTTC. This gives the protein CSAPGQGRQETQYF.

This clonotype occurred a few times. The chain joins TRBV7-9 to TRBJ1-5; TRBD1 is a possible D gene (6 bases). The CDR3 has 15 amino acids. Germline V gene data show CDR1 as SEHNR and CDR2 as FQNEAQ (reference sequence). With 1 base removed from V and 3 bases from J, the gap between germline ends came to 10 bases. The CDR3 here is CASSLDRVDNQPQHF. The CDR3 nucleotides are TGTGCCAGCAGCTTAGACAGGGTCGACAATCAGCCCCAGCATTTT.

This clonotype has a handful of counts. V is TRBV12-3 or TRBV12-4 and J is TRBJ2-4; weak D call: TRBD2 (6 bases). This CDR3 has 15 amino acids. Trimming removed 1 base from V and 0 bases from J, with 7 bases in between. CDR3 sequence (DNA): TGTGCCAGCAGTTTAGAAGCGGGAGCCAAAAACATTCAGTACTTC. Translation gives CASSLEAGAKNIQYF.

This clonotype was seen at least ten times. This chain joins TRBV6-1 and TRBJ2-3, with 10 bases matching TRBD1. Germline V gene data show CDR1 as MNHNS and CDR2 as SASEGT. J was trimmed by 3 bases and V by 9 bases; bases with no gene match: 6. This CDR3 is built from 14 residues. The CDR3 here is CASTRDRGTDTQYF. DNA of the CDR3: TGTGCCAGTACCCGGGACAGGGGAACAGATACGCAGTATTTT.

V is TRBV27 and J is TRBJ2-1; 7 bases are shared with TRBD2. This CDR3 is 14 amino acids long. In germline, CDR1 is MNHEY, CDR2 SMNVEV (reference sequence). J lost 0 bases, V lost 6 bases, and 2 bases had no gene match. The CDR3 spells CASRTSVSYNEQFF. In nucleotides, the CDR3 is TGTGCCAGCAGAACTAGCGTCTCCTACAATGAGCAGTTCTTC.

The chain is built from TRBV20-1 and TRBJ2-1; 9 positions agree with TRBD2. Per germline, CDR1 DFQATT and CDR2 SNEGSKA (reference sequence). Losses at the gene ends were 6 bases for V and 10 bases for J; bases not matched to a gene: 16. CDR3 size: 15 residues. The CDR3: CSAPPASGTAGEQFF. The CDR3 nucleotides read TGCAGTGCCCCCCCCGCTAGCGGGACGGCAGGGGAGCAGTTCTTC.

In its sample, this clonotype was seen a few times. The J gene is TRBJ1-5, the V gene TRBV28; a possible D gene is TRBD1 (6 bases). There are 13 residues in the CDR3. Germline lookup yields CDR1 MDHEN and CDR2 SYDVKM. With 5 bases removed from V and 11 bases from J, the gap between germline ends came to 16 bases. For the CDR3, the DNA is TGTGCCAGCAGTAACGGGGGCGTGGTGGCCCAGCATTTT. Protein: CASSNGGVVAQHF. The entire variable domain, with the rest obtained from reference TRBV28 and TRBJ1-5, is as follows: DVKVTQSSRYLVKRTGEKVFLECVQDMDHENMFWYRQDPGLGLRLIYFSYDVKMKEKGDIPEGYSVSREKKERFSLILESASTNQTSMYLCASSNGGVVAQHFGDGTRLSIL.